Each of the 28 T cell receptor beta chains below was sequenced from the same sample in a study of radiation and T cells in renal cell carcinoma. Time point denoted: blood 4 weeks post-SBRT, at nephrectomy. The treatment denotes: 15 Gy SBRT to primary tumor, nephrectomy 4 weeks later. Only in-frame clones appear in the TCRdb table, and some are missing; sequencing was by immunoSEQ multiplex PCR. The data show approximately 170,000 clones, about 88% seen once. Sequencing used blood, obtained from a patient whose treatment included radiotherapy and nephrectomy. These receptors came from a woman aged 50 to 60 with renal cell carcinoma.

Comments on this clone: Relative to the germline gene, one junction end is altered; a read error may explain this. The chain uses TRBV6-6 and TRBJ2-7; D may match TRBD1 or TRBD2 (5 bases each). This CDR3 contains 16 residues. Germline V gene data show CDR1 as MNHNY and CDR2 as SVGAGI (reference sequence). CDR3 sequence: CAISDYRTRSTYEQYF. Written as DNA, the CDR3 is TGTGCCATCAGTGACTACCGGACACGGTCTACCTACGAGCAGTACTTC.

This clone occurred a few times. The chain carries TRBV29-1 and TRBJ1-2; D unresolved. Between the trimmed V and J ends, which lost 2 bases and 4 bases, there was a span of 8 bases. Germline V gene sequence: CDR1 SQVTM, CDR2 ANQGSEA. There are 12 residues in the CDR3. The CDR3 reads CSVESGSYGYTF. CDR3 nucleotides: TGCAGCGTTGAATCCGGGAGCTATGGCTACACCTTC.

This clone occurred a few times. The V call is TRBV9, the J call TRBJ1-1; D might be TRBD1 (5 bases). Germline assignment: CDR1 SGDLS and CDR2 YYNGEE. Trimming cost V 5 bases and J 0 bases, with 17 bases left between them. CDR3 size: 16 residues. Written as DNA, the CDR3 is TGTGCCAGCAGTGAGGGGCTATACGCAATGAACACTGAAGCTTTCTTT. Its translation: CASSEGLYAMNTEAFF.

The J gene is TRBJ2-1, the V gene TRBV5-1; 8 bases are a match to TRBD2. Unmatched junction bases numbered 13, after V lost 1 base and J lost 7 bases. The germline V gene has CDR1 SGHRS and CDR2 YFSETQ. The CDR3 contains 17 residues. The CDR3 is CASSLRVAGTLVNEQFF. The CDR3 bases are TGCGCCAGCAGCTTGAGGGTAGCGGGGACCCTAGTGAATGAGCAGTTCTTC.

The chain recombines TRBV14 with TRBJ1-6; D unresolved. The CDR3 totals 12 residues. Trimming cost V 6 bases and J 11 bases, with 11 bases left between them. Germline V gives CDR1 SGHDN, CDR2 FVKESK. The CDR3 sequence is CASRGRGPPLHF. DNA of the CDR3: TGTGCCAGCAGGGGGAGAGGCCCACCCCTCCACTTT.

This clone was observed a single time. The chain uses TRBV14 and TRBJ2-1, with TRBD1 as a possible D gene (7 bases). With 3 bases removed from V and 5 bases from J, the gap between germline ends came to 20 bases. Germline assignment: CDR1 SGHDN and CDR2 FVKESK. The CDR3 consists of 17 residues. The DNA of the CDR3 is TGTGCCAGCAGCCACCAAGTCCAGGGGGGTCAAGACAATGAGCAGTTCTTC. Protein product: CASSHQVQGGQDNEQFF.

This sequence joins TRBV6-6 and TRBJ2-7, with TRBD1 matching over 10 bases. Trimming cost V 0 bases and J 4 bases; bases outside gene matches: 0. This CDR3 is 14 amino acids long. Per the germline V gene, CDR1 is MNHNY and CDR2 is SVGAGI (reference sequence). The chain's CDR3 is CASSYSDRGYEQYF. The CDR3 nucleotides are TGTGCCAGCAGTTACTCGGACAGGGGGTACGAGCAGTACTTC.

The genes are TRBV14 and TRBJ2-1, with D possibly matching TRBD1 (5 bases). Germline assignment: CDR1 SGHDN and CDR2 FVKESK. The germline V and J ends were trimmed by 1 base and 10 bases, with 17 bases remaining between them. The CDR3 is made up of 15 amino acids. CDR3: CASSQAGQPDLEQFF. CDR3 coding DNA: TGTGCCAGCAGCCAAGCAGGACAACCCGACTTAGAGCAGTTCTTC.

The CDR3 here is CASSSGTGNPYNEQFF. The CDR3 DNA sequence: TGCGCCAGCAGCTCCGGGACAGGGAACCCTTACAATGAGCAGTTCTTC. The chain has TRBV5-1 and TRBJ2-1, with 9 nucleotides matching TRBD1. The germline V gene encodes CDR1 SGHRS and CDR2 YFSETQ. The CDR3 covers 16 residues. Trimming took 3 bases from V and 4 from J; bases not matched to a gene: 8.

This sequence joins TRBV7-8 and TRBJ2-7; 7 bases line up with TRBD1. Germline V gene sequence: CDR1 SGHVS, CDR2 FQNEAQ. This CDR3 is 12 amino acids long. Losses at the gene ends were 6 bases for V and 4 bases for J; bases not matched to a gene: 3. This CDR3 reads CASSQTGYEQYF. CDR3 nucleotides: TGTGCCAGCAGTCAGACAGGGTACGAGCAGTACTTC.

CDR3 in amino acids: CASSQGASSGAQETQYF. In DNA form, the CDR3 reads TGTGCCAGCAGCCAAGGCGCCAGTAGCGGGGCACAAGAGACCCAGTACTTC. The rearrangement links TRBV14 to TRBJ2-5; 8 nucleotides line up with TRBD2. J was trimmed by 2 bases and V by 1 base; bases with no gene match: 9. The germline CDR1 and CDR2 sequences are SGHDN and FVKESK. The CDR3 is 17 amino acids. Combining the CDR3 with reference TRBV14 and TRBJ2-5 gives the whole variable domain EAGVTQFPSHSVIEKGQTVTLRCDPISGHDNLYWYRRVMGKEIKFLLHFVKESKQDESGMPNNRFLAERTGGTYSTLKVQPAELEDSGVYFCASSQGASSGAQETQYFGPGTRLLVL.

V gene TRBV18 combines with J gene TRBJ2-1, with TRBD2 matching over 7 bases. Germline values: CDR1 KGHSH, CDR2 LQKENI. The CDR3 extends over 16 amino acids. After removal of 1 base from V and 8 bases from J, the junction contained 11 bases not matched to a gene. For the CDR3, the DNA is TGTGCCAGCTCACCACGACCGGGGAGGGGTTACCATGAGCAGTTCTTC. Amino acids: CASSPRPGRGYHEQFF.

The chain links TRBV5-1 to TRBJ1-2; 8 bases align to TRBD1. Germline V lookup: CDR1 SGHRS, CDR2 YFSETQ. The CDR3 is made up of 15 amino acids. V trimming: 2 bases; J trimming: 6 bases; junction bases outside the gene matches: 9. The CDR3 is CASSFTGGSMDGYTF. In nucleotides, the CDR3 is TGCGCCAGCAGCTTTACAGGGGGGTCGATGGATGGCTACACCTTC.

The chain uses TRBV5-1 and TRBJ1-3, with a possible D match to TRBD1 (5 bases). CDR1 and CDR2 from the germline V gene are SGHRS and YFSETQ. CDR3 length: 14 residues. With 4 bases removed from V and 4 bases from J, the gap between germline ends came to 12 bases. The CDR3 reads CASSPQGEGNTIYF. CDR3 nucleotide sequence: TGCGCCAGCAGCCCCCAGGGCGAGGGAAACACCATATATTTT.

The V call is TRBV7-9, the J call TRBJ2-7; either TRBD1 or TRBD2 may fit D (6 bases each). The V end lost 4 bases, the J end lost 3 bases, and 16 bases lay between the germline ends. The CDR3 runs to 15 residues. Germline V lookup: CDR1 SEHNR, CDR2 FQNEAQ (reference sequence). The CDR3 sequence: CASSSRGTPYYEQYF. The CDR3 DNA reads as TGTGCCAGCAGCTCCCGCGGGACACCCTACTACGAGCAGTACTTC. Supplemented by reference TRBV7-9 and TRBJ2-7, the full variable domain reads DTGVSQNPRHKITKRGQNVTFRCDPISEHNRLYWYRQTLGQGPEFLTYFQNEAQLEKSRLLSDRFSAERPKGSFSTLEIQRTEQGDSAMYLCASSSRGTPYYEQYFGPGTRLTVT.

The J gene is TRBJ2-2, the V gene TRBV5-1; D is uncertain. This CDR3 has 15 residues. The ends were cut back, 0 bases at V and 4 bases at J, with 10 bases in the middle. Germline V CDR1 and CDR2: SGHRS, YFSETQ. CDR3 DNA sequence: TGCGCCAGCAGCTTGGGTTTTATTGGCACCGGGGAGCTGTTTTTT. Translation gives CASSLGFIGTGELFF.

CDR3 nucleotides: TGCGCCAGCAGCCAAGATTTTCTGGGGATCTACGAGCAGTACTTC. This sequence encodes CASSQDFLGIYEQYF. This sequence joins TRBV4-1 and TRBJ2-7; D unresolved. This CDR3 region has 15 residues. V was clipped by 0 bases and J by 3 bases, with 12 bases between them. Germline-derived CDR1 and CDR2 are MGHRA and YSYEKL.

The chain couples TRBV19 to TRBJ2-5, with a possible D match to TRBD2 (5 bases). This CDR3 spans 13 amino acids. Germline V CDR1 and CDR2: LNHDA, SQIVND (reference sequence). Trimming removed 7 bases from V and 3 bases from J, with 12 bases in between. As DNA, the CDR3 is TGTGCCAGTAAAACCCTGGGAGAAGAGACCCAGTACTTC. This encodes CASKTLGEETQYF.

The gene calls are TRBV9 and TRBJ2-2, with TRBD2 matching over 12 bases. This CDR3 spans 15 amino acids. Germline lookup yields CDR1 SGDLS and CDR2 YYNGEE. V dropped 4 bases and J dropped 8; count of bases not matched to a gene: 6. CDR3 loop: CASSPRTSGIGELFF. The CDR3 DNA sequence: TGTGCCAGCAGCCCAAGGACTAGCGGGATTGGGGAGCTGTTTTTT.

The table lists this clone with a count of one. V and J are TRBV19 and TRBJ1-4; no reliable D call. The CDR3 is made up of 14 amino acids. Trimming cost V 6 bases and J 6 bases, with 14 bases left between them. Germline-derived CDR1 and CDR2 are LNHDA and SQIVND (reference sequence). In DNA, the CDR3 is TGTGCCAGTAGGCCTCACGGGTCGGATGAAAAACTGTTTTTT. Its protein product is CASRPHGSDEKLFF.

V is TRBV4-2 and J is TRBJ1-5; D ambiguous. The CDR3 loop spans 18 amino acids. The V gene lost 3 bases and the J gene lost 1 base, with 19 bases spanning the gap. Germline values: CDR1 LGHNA, CDR2 YNFKEQ. CDR3: CASSHPSRGTSSNQPQHF. CDR3 nucleotides: TGTGCCAGCAGCCACCCCTCGCGGGGTACGTCGAGCAATCAGCCCCAGCATTTT.

V is TRBV6-1 and J is TRBJ1-1, with D maybe TRBD1 (5 bases). V lost 6 bases, J lost 4 bases, and 12 bases lay in between. Germline values: CDR1 MNHNS, CDR2 SASEGT. The length of the CDR3 is 13 residues. The CDR3 bases are TGTGCCAGCAGACAGGTCGGGGGCACTGAAGCTTTCTTT. It specifies CASRQVGGTEAFF.

For this clone: One end of the junction fails to match germline, which may point to a read error. V is TRBV10-1 and J is TRBJ1-1; the D is unclear. CDR1 and CDR2 from the germline V gene are WNHNN and SYGVQD (reference sequence). CDR3 length: 13 residues. This CDR3 reads CASRINLNTEAFF. The CDR3 DNA is TGTGCCAGCAGGATTAATCTGAACACTGAAGCTTTCTTT.

The J gene is TRBJ2-3, the V gene TRBV4-1; TRBD2 matches 13 bases. The germline V gene has CDR1 MGHRA and CDR2 YSYEKL. The CDR3 extends over 18 amino acids. V was clipped by 4 bases and J by 3 bases; unmatched bases: 10. The CDR3 bases are TGCGCCAGCAGCCGGACTAGCGGGGGAATCAGGGAAACAGATACGCAGTATTTT. Amino acids: CASSRTSGGIRETDTQYF.

The chain employs TRBV4-2 and TRBJ2-2; 8 nucleotides agree with TRBD1. CDR1 is LGHNA and CDR2 is YNFKEQ in the germline V gene. With 0 bases clipped from V and 4 bases from J, the junction kept 10 bases outside the gene matches. This CDR3 region has 18 residues. In DNA form, the CDR3 reads TGTGCCAGCAGCCAAGATCCCAGGACAGGGCGCCCCACCGGGGAGCTGTTTTTT. Amino acid sequence: CASSQDPRTGRPTGELFF.

The chain couples TRBV10-1 to TRBJ1-4, with a possible D match to TRBD1 (5 bases). The CDR3 is 13 amino acids. Germline CDR1 and CDR2: WNHNN and SYGVQD (reference sequence). V dropped 2 bases and J dropped 7 bases, with 8 bases sitting between them. The CDR3 loop is CASSEGAGEKLFF. The CDR3 bases are TGCGCCAGCAGTGAGGGGGCTGGTGAAAAACTGTTTTTT.

This sequence joins TRBV19 and TRBJ1-1, with D perhaps TRBD1 (6 bases). Germline CDR1 is LNHDA and CDR2 is SQIVND (reference sequence). This CDR3 has 16 amino acids. Trimming shortened V by 7 bases and J by 3 bases, and 21 bases separated the two germline ends. CDR3 DNA sequence: TGTGCCAGTAACCAACAGGGTTGGAGGGGGGACACTGAAGCTTTCTTT. This gives the protein CASNQQGWRGDTEAFF.

The genes are TRBV30 and TRBJ1-2, with D possibly matching TRBD1 (5 bases). Germline V gives CDR1 GTSNPN, CDR2 SVGIG (reference sequence). CDR3 length: 12 residues. V lost 6 bases and J 2 bases, leaving 10 bases between the germline ends. CDR3 region: CACPRQNYGYTF. The CDR3 DNA follows: TGTGCCTGTCCGCGACAGAACTATGGCTACACCTTC.